Below, 20 T cell receptor beta chains from the same sample are listed, as sequenced in a study of OX40 agonist ivuxolimab in advanced cancers. Library preparation used the immunoSEQ multiplex PCR assay. TCRdb mirrors the immuneACCESS table, restricted to in-frame sequences. Some clones are absent from its copies; in checked studies, under half trace to an unresolved V gene, and the reason for the others is unknown. The sample table contains about 64,000 clones; only one count was recorded for around four fifths of them. The ten largest clones represent around 2.1% of the sample. The sequencing here drew on CD4+ or CD8+ T cells sorted from blood, taken in a trial of the OX40 agonist ivuxolimab. All receptors derive from an adult with an advanced solid tumor such as melanoma, head and neck, liver or kidney cancer.

The chain recombines TRBV30 with TRBJ2-5, with D perhaps TRBD2 (5 bases). V lost 0 bases and J lost 4, with 9 bases in between. The CDR3 extends over 13 amino acids. Germline V gives CDR1 GTSNPN, CDR2 SVGIG (reference sequence). CDR3 sequence reads: CAWSVARGETQYF. CDR3 coding DNA: TGTGCCTGGAGTGTTGCCCGGGGAGAGACCCAGTACTTC.

The rearrangement joins TRBV4-2 to TRBJ2-7; 7 bases match TRBD2. The germline V gene encodes CDR1 LGHNA and CDR2 YNFKEQ. This CDR3 is built from 16 residues. Germline trimming cut 0 bases from V and 4 bases from J; bases unmatched to any gene: 9. The CDR3 DNA reads TGTGCCAGCAGCCAAGATTTGGGGCTAGCGGCATACGAGCAGTACTTC. Encoded protein: CASSQDLGLAAYEQYF.

The chain has TRBV19 and TRBJ2-1; D is perhaps TRBD2 (5 bases). This CDR3 is 16 amino acids long. With 4 bases removed from V and 9 bases from J, the gap between germline ends came to 22 bases. The germline CDR1 and CDR2 sequences are LNHDA and SQIVND (reference sequence). CDR3: CASSTALATSFGEQFF. CDR3 sequence (DNA): TGTGCCAGTAGTACCGCCTTAGCGACTTCTTTTGGTGAGCAGTTCTTC.

The chain couples TRBV25-1 to TRBJ2-1, with TRBD2 identical over 10 bases. After removal of 4 bases from V and 4 bases from J, the junction contained 4 bases not matched to a gene. The CDR3 has 15 residues. The germline V gene encodes CDR1 MGHDK and CDR2 SYGVNS. This chain's CDR3 is CASSVSGGPYNEQFF. CDR3 nucleotide sequence: TGTGCCAGCAGTGTTAGCGGGGGGCCTTACAATGAGCAGTTCTTC.

This chain uses TRBV5-5 with TRBJ1-2, with TRBD1 identical over 9 bases. CDR3 length equals 13 residues. V was clipped by 4 bases and J by 6 bases; unmatched bases: 4. Germline V gene data show CDR1 as SGHKS and CDR2 as YYEKEE (reference sequence). DNA for the CDR3: TGTGCCAGCAGCCAGGGACAGGGTGATGGCTACACCTTC. It encodes CASSQGQGDGYTF. Drawing the rest from reference TRBV5-5 and TRBJ1-2, the complete variable domain is DAGVTQSPTHLIKTRGQQVTLRCSPISGHKSVSWYQQVLGQGPQFIFQYYEKEERGRGNFPDRFSARQFPNYSSELNVNALLLGDSALYLCASSQGQGDGYTFGSGTRLTVV.

The sample holds one count of this clone. This sequence joins TRBV14 and TRBJ2-7; 7 bases line up with TRBD1. The CDR3 runs to 14 residues. V lost 4 bases, J lost 4 bases, and 7 bases stayed unmatched. Germline V gene sequence: CDR1 SGHDN, CDR2 FVKESK. The CDR3 DNA reads TGTGCCAGCAGCCGGGCAGGGGGACGGTACGAGCAGTACTTC. Its translation is CASSRAGGRYEQYF.

The chain employs TRBV15 and TRBJ2-1, with no clear D. V shed 0 bases and J shed 3 bases, with 3 bases lying between them. The CDR3 loop spans 13 amino acids. Germline lookup yields CDR1 LNHNV and CDR2 YYDKDF (reference sequence). For the CDR3, the DNA is TGTGCCACCAGCAGAGAGCTCTACAATGAGCAGTTCTTC. As protein: CATSRELYNEQFF. The full variable domain, in which reference TRBV15 and TRBJ2-1 provide the parts outside the CDR3, is DAMVIQNPRYQVTQFGKPVTLSCSQTLNHNVMYWYQQKSSQAPKLLFHYYDKDFNNEADTPDNFQSRRPNTSFCFLDIRSPGLGDTAMYLCATSRELYNEQFFGPGTRLTVL.

The genes are TRBV5-1 and TRBJ2-3; D is possibly TRBD1 (5 bases). The V and J ends lost 0 bases and 0 bases respectively, with 14 bases between them. The germline V gene encodes CDR1 SGHRS and CDR2 YFSETQ. CDR3 length equals 17 residues. CDR3: CASSLVIGASSTDTQYF. CDR3 nucleotide sequence: TGCGCCAGCAGCTTGGTGATTGGGGCGTCTAGCACAGATACGCAGTATTTT. Drawing the rest from reference TRBV5-1 and TRBJ2-3, the complete variable domain is KAGVTQTPRYLIKTRGQQVTLSCSPISGHRSVSWYQQTPGQGLQFLFEYFSETQRNKGNFPGRFSGRQFSNSRSEMNVSTLELGDSALYLCASSLVIGASSTDTQYFGPGTRLTVL.

The rearrangement joins TRBV7-3 to TRBJ2-1; D perhaps matches TRBD2 (6 bases). CDR1 and CDR2 from the germline V gene are SGHTA and FQGTGA. Trimming left V 3 bases short and J 8 bases short, with 20 bases between. The CDR3 totals 16 residues. The chain's CDR3 is CASSFTPGVVGDEQFF. DNA of the CDR3: TGTGCCAGCAGCTTTACACCGGGAGTCGTGGGGGATGAGCAGTTCTTC. Filled out from reference TRBV7-3 and TRBJ2-1, the complete variable domain reads GAGVSQTPSNKVTEKGKYVELRCDPISGHTALYWYRQSLGQGPEFLIYFQGTGAADDSGLPNDRFFAVRPEGSVSTLKIQRTERGDSAVYLCASSFTPGVVGDEQFFGPGTRLTVL.

This clone showed up just a few times. The chain couples TRBV9 to TRBJ2-5, with D possibly being TRBD1 or TRBD2 (6 bases each). Between the trimmed V and J ends, which lost 1 base and 5 bases, there was a span of 18 bases. CDR1 and CDR2 from the germline V gene are SGDLS and YYNGEE. This CDR3 comprises 16 residues. Here the CDR3 DNA reads TGTGCCAGCAGCGTATACGGGGGCGCGGAGAGGGAGACCCAGTACTTC. Translation: CASSVYGGAERETQYF.

This rearrangement joins TRBV29-1 to TRBJ1-2; no clear D gene. Germline V gene sequence: CDR1 SQVTM, CDR2 ANQGSEA. CDR3 length: 12 amino acids. V dropped 2 bases and J dropped 4 bases, with 8 bases sitting between them. CDR3 protein: CSVETQSYGYTF. Written as DNA, the CDR3 is TGCAGCGTTGAAACCCAATCCTATGGCTACACCTTC.

The rearrangement joins TRBV5-1 to TRBJ1-2; 10 bases match TRBD1. Per the germline V gene, CDR1 is SGHRS and CDR2 is YFSETQ. The CDR3 runs 16 residues. J gave up 7 bases and V 0 bases, and 9 bases lay outside the gene matches. Here the CDR3 reads CASSLATRTGGGGYTF. The CDR3 DNA reads as TGCGCCAGCAGCTTGGCCACTCGGACAGGGGGAGGTGGCTACACCTTC.

This chain joins TRBV19 and TRBJ1-2; 7 nucleotides agree with TRBD1. Germline assignment: CDR1 LNHDA and CDR2 SQIVND (reference sequence). The CDR3 spans 15 residues. After removal of 3 bases from V and 4 bases from J, the junction contained 8 bases not matched to a gene. CDR3 DNA: TGTGCCAGTAGTATTGGGCGACAGGGTCCCTATGGCTACACCTTC. This encodes CASSIGRQGPYGYTF.

This chain connects TRBV9 to TRBJ2-7; D perhaps matches TRBD1 (5 bases). V was clipped by 2 bases and J by 6 bases, with 12 bases between them. Germline V gives CDR1 SGDLS, CDR2 YYNGEE. This CDR3 has 13 residues. The CDR3 is CASSVQGSGEQYF. Here the CDR3 DNA reads TGTGCCAGCAGCGTCCAGGGATCTGGCGAGCAGTACTTC.

The chain carries TRBV21-1 and TRBJ2-3. TRBV21-1 is termed a pseudogene. The CDR3 covers 16 residues. The CDR3 loop is CASSYGGGWGTDTQYF. CDR3 sequence (DNA): TGTGCCAGCAGCTATGGGGGTGGCTGGGGCACAGATACGCAGTATTTT.

This rearrangement joins TRBV5-6 to TRBJ1-6; D is uncertain. V was pared by 1 base and J by 12 bases, with 5 bases between. Looked up from germline, CDR1 is SGHDT and CDR2 is YYEEEE. The CDR3 has 11 amino acids. The CDR3: CASSLRGPLHF. The DNA of the CDR3 is TGTGCCAGCAGCTTGCGTGGACCCCTCCACTTT.

The rearrangement joins TRBV7-7 to TRBJ2-5; the D gene is possibly TRBD2 (5 bases). V gave up 2 bases and J gave up 3 bases, with 16 bases separating them. The CDR3 runs 16 residues. Germline assignment: CDR1 SSHAT and CDR2 FNYEAQ (reference sequence). The CDR3 here is CASSLSAGGGEETQYF. CDR3 sequence (DNA): TGTGCCAGCAGCTTAAGCGCGGGCGGCGGAGAAGAGACCCAGTACTTC. The complete variable domain, with remaining parts taken from reference TRBV7-7 and TRBJ2-5, reads GAGVSQSPRYKVTKRGQDVTLRCDPISSHATLYWYQQALGQGPEFLTYFNYEAQPDKSGLPSDRFSAERPEGSISTLTIQRTEQRDSAMYRCASSLSAGGGEETQYFGPGTRLLVL.

The rearrangement joins TRBV15 to TRBJ1-2; D may be TRBD1 (6 bases). Looked up from germline, CDR1 is LNHNV and CDR2 is YYDKDF (reference sequence). There are 15 residues in the CDR3. The ends were cut back, 0 bases at V and 5 bases at J, with 13 bases in the middle. Written as DNA, the CDR3 is TGTGCCACCAGCAGAGACAACAGGGTAGCGTATGGCTACACCTTC. This translates into CATSRDNRVAYGYTF. Looking up the rest from reference TRBV15 and TRBJ1-2 gives the full variable domain: DAMVIQNPRYQVTQFGKPVTLSCSQTLNHNVMYWYQQKSSQAPKLLFHYYDKDFNNEADTPDNFQSRRPNTSFCFLDIRSPGLGDTAMYLCATSRDNRVAYGYTFGSGTRLTVV.

This rearrangement joins TRBV5-1 to TRBJ2-2; 10 bases agree with TRBD2. With V trimmed by 4 bases and J by 6 bases, 15 bases remained unmatched. CDR1 and CDR2 from the germline V gene are SGHRS and YFSETQ. This CDR3 contains 18 residues. In nucleotides, the CDR3 is TGCGCCAGCAGCCCTGCCTTCCTAGCGGGAGCCCGTCCCGGGGAGCTGTTTTTT. Translation: CASSPAFLAGARPGELFF.

V and J are TRBV19 and TRBJ1-4; D remains ambiguous. The length of the CDR3 is 15 residues. CDR1 and CDR2 from the germline V gene are LNHDA and SQIVND (reference sequence). The V gene lost 2 bases and the J gene lost 5 bases, with 12 bases spanning the gap. The CDR3 region has the DNA TGTGCCAGTAGTATACCACAGAGACGGAATGAAAAACTGTTTTTT. It encodes CASSIPQRRNEKLFF.